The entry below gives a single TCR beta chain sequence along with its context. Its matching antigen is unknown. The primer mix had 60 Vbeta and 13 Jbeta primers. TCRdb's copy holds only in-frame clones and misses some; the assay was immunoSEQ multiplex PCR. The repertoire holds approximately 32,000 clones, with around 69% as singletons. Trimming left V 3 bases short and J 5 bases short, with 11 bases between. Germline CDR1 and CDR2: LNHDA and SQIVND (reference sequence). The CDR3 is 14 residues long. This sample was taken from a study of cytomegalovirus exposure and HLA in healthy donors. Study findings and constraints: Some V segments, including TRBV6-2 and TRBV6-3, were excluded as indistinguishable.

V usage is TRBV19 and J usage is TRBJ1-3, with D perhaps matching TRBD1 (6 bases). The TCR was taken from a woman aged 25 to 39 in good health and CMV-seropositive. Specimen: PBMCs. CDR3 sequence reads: CASSIETGRNTIYF. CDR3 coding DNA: TGTGCCAGTAGTATCGAGACAGGAAGAAACACCATATATTTT.